This TCR beta chain derives from a study of prognosis after radiotherapy for stage I lung cancer. Study-level background: Median age was around 70 years (roughly 50 to 84) among 10 to 15 men and over 5 women. Study-wide findings and caveats: Samples before stereotactic body radiation therapy had more unique TCR clones (median about 10,000 versus 6,900). Lower post-radiation Shannon entropy was seen in patients who went on to develop distant metastases.

The V gene's germline CDR1 is KGHDR and CDR2 SFDVKD. The CDR3 is made up of 16 amino acids. V dropped 3 bases and J dropped 0 bases, with 10 bases sitting between them. Genomic DNA provided the template from which TCR beta CDR3 was amplified by two-round multiplex PCR. Primers specific to each TRBV and TRBJ gene were used in first-round PCR. Using its own MiXCR run on the multiplex PCR reads, TCRdb lists one record per CDR3 protein. The sample contains over 20,000 distinct CDR3 sequences, roughly 35% of which appear only once. This clonotype was recorded many times. Its antigen is unidentified. Six milliliters of peripheral blood were drawn at each of two time points.

The chain employs TRBV24-1 and TRBJ2-2; the D gene is possibly TRBD1 (5 bases). The receptor comes from a donor at least 50 years old with non-small cell lung cancer. The sample consisted of PBMCs, taken before or after stereotactic body radiation therapy (not recorded which). The CDR3 coding sequence is TGTGCCACCAGTGATCCACAGGCCGCGAACACCGGGGAGCTGTTTTTT. Translation gives CATSDPQAANTGELFF.